The 5 T cell receptor beta chains given below trace back to one sample, sequenced in a study of blood T cell repertoires in COVID-19. Sequencing was performed with immunoSEQ multiplex PCR; in TCRdb, only in-frame clones are kept and a portion is missing. There are approximately 230,000 clones in the sample; approximately 86% occur only once, and around 6% lies in the top ten. Sequencing was carried out using PBMCs or T cells enriched from blood (not recorded which). These receptors were obtained from a woman in her twenties or thirties with acute COVID-19.

The rearrangement joins TRBV18 to TRBJ2-2; D may be TRBD2 (5 bases). The CDR3 has 16 residues. Germline-derived CDR1 and CDR2 are KGHSH and LQKENI. V lost 1 base and J 3 bases, leaving 12 bases between the germline ends. The CDR3 is CASSPLRRAHTGELFF. The CDR3 region has the DNA TGTGCCAGCTCACCACTTCGGCGGGCCCACACCGGGGAGCTGTTTTTT.

This chain joins TRBV28 and TRBJ1-6, with 8 nucleotides matching TRBD1. The V and J ends lost 4 bases and 9 bases, in that order; junction bases with no gene match: 11. Germline CDR1 and CDR2: MDHEN and SYDVKM. This CDR3 is 16 amino acids long. CDR3 DNA: TGTGCCAGCAGTTCCCGGACAGGGTTGGTAGGTTCACCCCTCCACTTT. Protein: CASSSRTGLVGSPLHF.

J is TRBJ1-2 and V is TRBV27; no clear D. Per germline, CDR1 MNHEY and CDR2 SMNVEV (reference sequence). V was pared by 0 bases and J by 3 bases, with 5 bases between. This CDR3 comprises 13 residues. CDR3 nucleotide sequence: TGTGCCAGCAGTTTATCGGCAGACTATGGCTACACCTTC. Translated, it gives CASSLSADYGYTF.

V usage is TRBV6-5 and J usage is TRBJ1-1, with a tentative D call TRBD1 (5 bases). Germline lookup yields CDR1 MNHEY and CDR2 SVGAGI. The V and J ends lost 6 bases and 1 base respectively, with 15 bases between them. The CDR3 spans 15 residues. The chain's CDR3 is CASRYRQGGNTEAFF. DNA of the CDR3: TGTGCCAGCAGGTACCGGCAGGGAGGGAACACTGAAGCTTTCTTT.

The gene calls are TRBV6-5 and TRBJ1-1; D not certain. Trimming stripped 6 bases from V and 5 bases from J, with 16 bases between. This CDR3 is built from 14 residues. Germline-derived CDR1 and CDR2 are MNHEY and SVGAGI. In DNA form, the CDR3 reads TGTGCCAGCAGCCCCCGGGCCCCGGGGACTGAAGCTTTCTTT. Translation gives CASSPRAPGTEAFF.